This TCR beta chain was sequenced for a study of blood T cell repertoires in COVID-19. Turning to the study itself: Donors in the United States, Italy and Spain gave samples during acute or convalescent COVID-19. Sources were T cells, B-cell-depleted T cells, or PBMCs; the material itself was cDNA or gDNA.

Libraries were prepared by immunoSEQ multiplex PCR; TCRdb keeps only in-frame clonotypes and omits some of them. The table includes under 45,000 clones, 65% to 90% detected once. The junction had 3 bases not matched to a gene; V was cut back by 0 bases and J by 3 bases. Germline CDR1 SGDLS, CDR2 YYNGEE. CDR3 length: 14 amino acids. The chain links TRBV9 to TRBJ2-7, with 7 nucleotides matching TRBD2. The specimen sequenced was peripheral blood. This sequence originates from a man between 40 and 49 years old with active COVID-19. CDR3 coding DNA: TGTGCCAGCAGCGTAGGTCTAGCGGTCTACGAGCAGTACTTC. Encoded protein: CASSVGLAVYEQYF.